These 20 T cell receptor beta chains were sequenced from one sample in a study of blood T cell repertoires in COVID-19. Measured with immunoSEQ multiplex PCR; TCRdb has only the in-frame clones, and not every one. The table lists about 87,000 clones, around three quarters of them singletons. The sequencing sample was made of peripheral blood. The receptors shown here come from a woman aged 50 to 60 with acute or convalescent COVID-19.

V and J are TRBV2 and TRBJ2-7, with TRBD1 identical over 7 bases. J lost 0 bases, V lost 5 bases, and 10 bases had no gene match. The CDR3 covers 16 residues. Per germline, CDR1 SNHLY and CDR2 FYNNEI. The CDR3: CASSIETGASSYEQYF. CDR3 DNA: TGTGCCAGCAGTATTGAAACAGGGGCCAGCTCCTACGAGCAGTACTTC.

This clone was counted between two and nine times. The genes are TRBV4-1 and TRBJ2-2; the D gene is possibly TRBD2 (6 bases). The CDR3 has 16 amino acids. The V and J ends lost 0 bases and 2 bases respectively, with 10 bases between them. Germline V lookup: CDR1 MGHRA, CDR2 YSYEKL. The CDR3 loop is CASSQEGGANTGELFF. The CDR3 region has the DNA TGCGCCAGCAGCCAAGAGGGAGGTGCCAACACCGGGGAGCTGTTTTTT.

The chain carries TRBV10-3 and TRBJ2-7; 8 nucleotides line up with TRBD1. J lost 3 bases, V lost 9 bases, and 10 bases had no gene match. This CDR3 is built from 14 residues. Germline CDR1 reads ENHRY; CDR2 reads SYGVKD. The CDR3 DNA is TGTGCCATTGGGCCCGGGACAGGCTACTACGAGCAGTACTTC. It is translated as CAIGPGTGYYEQYF.

This clone was counted once. DNA for the CDR3: TGTGCCAGCAGCTGGGGGGGTACGTCAGCGGGGCAGACCCAGTACTTC. Translation gives CASSWGGTSAGQTQYF. The chain carries TRBV7-2 and TRBJ2-5; TRBD2 agrees at 7 bases. The junction had 14 bases not matched to a gene; V was cut back by 4 bases and J by 6 bases. The V gene's germline CDR1 is SGHTA and CDR2 FQGNSA. The CDR3 sequence is 16 residues long.

Only a few counts were recorded for this clone. The J gene is TRBJ2-1, the V gene TRBV2; a possible D gene is TRBD2 (5 bases). The ends were cut back, 6 bases at V and 1 base at J, with 10 bases in the middle. CDR1 is SNHLY, CDR2 FYNNEI, per germline. CDR3 size: 14 residues. The CDR3 protein is CASRRVRSYNEQFF. CDR3 DNA: TGTGCCAGCAGGAGGGTAAGGTCCTACAATGAGCAGTTCTTC.

This rearrangement joins TRBV9 to TRBJ1-5; no clear D gene. The germline V gene has CDR1 SGDLS and CDR2 YYNGEE. The CDR3 sequence is 14 residues long. V lost 1 base and J 5 bases, leaving 10 bases between the germline ends. The CDR3 bases are TGTGCCAGCAGCGTAATCGACGGAGATCAGCCCCAGCATTTT. As protein: CASSVIDGDQPQHF. The entire variable domain, with the rest obtained from reference TRBV9 and TRBJ1-5, is as follows: DSGVTQTPKHLITATGQRVTLRCSPRSGDLSVYWYQQSLDQGLQFLIQYYNGEERAKGNILERFSAQQFPDLHSELNLSSLELGDSALYFCASSVIDGDQPQHFGDGTRLSIL.

The genes are TRBV5-4 and TRBJ1-1; 9 nucleotides match TRBD1. This CDR3 region has 15 residues. Trimming removed 5 bases from V and 1 base from J; junction bases left unmatched: 6. The germline V gene encodes CDR1 SGHNT and CDR2 YYREEE (reference sequence). CDR3 sequence (DNA): TGTGCCAGCAGAACAGGGGGCGCTGGGAACACTGAAGCTTTCTTT. Its protein product is CASRTGGAGNTEAFF.

Written as DNA, the CDR3 is TGTGCCAGCAGTGGACTCGGACAGCTTAGCAATCAGCCCCAGCATTTT. This gives the protein CASSGLGQLSNQPQHF. The V call is TRBV6-1, the J call TRBJ1-5; D is perhaps TRBD1 (6 bases). V was cut by 4 bases and J by 0 bases, with 13 bases left in between. Germline loops: CDR1 MNHNS, CDR2 SASEGT. CDR3 length equals 16 residues.

The V and J genes are TRBV28 and TRBJ2-1, with 9 positions matching TRBD2. The germline V gene has CDR1 MDHEN and CDR2 SYDVKM. The V segment lost 4 bases and the J segment 8 bases; nucleotides outside the gene matches: 6. CDR3 length: 14 amino acids. CDR3 sequence (DNA): TGTGCCAGCAGTTATAGCGGGGGTCGAGATGAGCAGTTCTTC. This translates into CASSYSGGRDEQFF.

This clone occurred a few times. V and J are TRBV19 and TRBJ2-7; 7 bases map to TRBD2. Germline CDR1 and CDR2: LNHDA and SQIVND (reference sequence). The CDR3 totals 13 residues. V was clipped by 5 bases and J by 0 bases; unmatched bases: 1. This CDR3 reads CASSGGVSYEQYF. The CDR3 DNA is TGTGCCAGTAGTGGGGGGGTCTCCTACGAGCAGTACTTC.

The CDR3 here is CASSPSGSGIETQYF. The CDR3 bases are TGTGCCAGCAGCCCCTCCGGATCAGGGATAGAGACCCAGTACTTC. This chain links TRBV7-3 with TRBJ2-5, with a weak D call TRBD1 (5 bases). The germline V and J ends were trimmed by 5 bases and 4 bases, with 17 bases remaining between them. The CDR3 length is 15 residues. Germline V lookup: CDR1 SGHTA, CDR2 FQGTGA.

V and J are TRBV5-6 and TRBJ1-6; the D gene is possibly TRBD1 (6 bases). V was pared by 5 bases and J by 8 bases, with 17 bases between. Per the germline V gene, CDR1 is SGHDT and CDR2 is YYEEEE. This CDR3 is 15 amino acids long. The CDR3 here is CASRDLGRGDSPLHF. Written as DNA, the CDR3 is TGTGCCAGCAGAGACCTGGGCAGGGGAGATTCACCCCTCCACTTT.

CDR3 coding DNA: TGTGCCAGCAGTTTAGGGCGACCTGAAGCTTTCTTT. It codes for CASSLGRPEAFF. The V and J genes are TRBV28 and TRBJ1-1; unclear D gene. Germline loops: CDR1 MDHEN, CDR2 SYDVKM. CDR3 size: 12 residues. The V and J ends lost 2 bases and 6 bases respectively, with 7 bases between them.

The chain has TRBV5-1 and TRBJ2-7; tentatively, D is TRBD1 (5 bases). CDR3 size: 14 residues. V lost 2 bases and J lost 4, with 13 bases in between. Looked up from germline, CDR1 is SGHRS and CDR2 is YFSETQ. Written as DNA, the CDR3 is TGCGCCAGCAGCTTCGGTCAGGACACATACGAGCAGTACTTC. This codes for CASSFGQDTYEQYF.

The chain recombines TRBV7-9 with TRBJ1-2; D unclear. Germline CDR1 and CDR2: SEHNR and FQNEAQ (reference sequence). The CDR3 loop spans 14 amino acids. The V end was cut by 1 base, the J end by 7 bases, with 13 bases between. The CDR3 protein is CASSLGGEEVGYTF. The CDR3 DNA reads as TGTGCCAGCAGCTTAGGGGGAGAGGAAGTTGGCTACACCTTC.

The sample holds a few counts of this clone. This chain joins TRBV6-5 and TRBJ1-1, with D possibly being TRBD1 (5 bases). The V gene's germline CDR1 is MNHEY and CDR2 SVGAGI. V was trimmed by 10 bases and J by 0 bases, leaving 12 bases between them. The CDR3 extends over 13 amino acids. The DNA of the CDR3 is TGTGCCACATACAGGTCCGTGAACACTGAAGCTTTCTTT. Translating it yields CATYRSVNTEAFF.

For the CDR3, the DNA is TGTGCCAGTGGAGGACAGACTAATTCACCCCTCCACTTT. It yields the protein CASGGQTNSPLHF. The J gene is TRBJ1-6, the V gene TRBV19, with D maybe TRBD1 (6 bases). Germline loops: CDR1 LNHDA, CDR2 SQIVND (reference sequence). V was clipped by 8 bases and J by 6 bases, with 11 bases between them. This CDR3 comprises 13 residues.

This clone has just a few counts. This CDR3 reads CASTPMGGGNTIYF. CDR3 bases: TGTGCCAGCACCCCTATGGGGGGAGGAAACACCATATATTTT. The chain has TRBV3-1 (or the pseudogene TRBV3-2) and TRBJ1-3; the D gene is possibly TRBD1 (5 bases). V shed 7 bases and J shed 4 bases, with 14 bases lying between them. The length of the CDR3 is 14 residues. Per germline, CDR1 LGHDT and CDR2 YNNKEL (reference sequence).

The chain uses TRBV9 and TRBJ2-3; possible D gene TRBD1, 6 bases. This CDR3 contains 14 residues. CDR1 is SGDLS and CDR2 is YYNGEE in the germline V gene. The V and J ends lost 3 bases and 2 bases respectively, with 10 bases between them. The chain's CDR3 is CASSGTAITDTQYF. The CDR3 DNA follows: TGTGCCAGCAGCGGGACAGCTATCACAGATACGCAGTATTTT. Full variable domain (missing parts from reference TRBV9 and TRBJ2-3): DSGVTQTPKHLITATGQRVTLRCSPRSGDLSVYWYQQSLDQGLQFLIQYYNGEERAKGNILERFSAQQFPDLHSELNLSSLELGDSALYFCASSGTAITDTQYFGPGTRLTVL.

The J gene is TRBJ2-1, the V gene TRBV5-1, with a weak D call TRBD2 (6 bases). CDR1 SGHRS and CDR2 YFSETQ come from the germline V gene. V was trimmed by 3 bases and J by 3 bases, leaving 7 bases between them. This CDR3 has 13 amino acids. The CDR3 sequence: CASSYGSYNEQFF. CDR3 DNA sequence: TGCGCCAGCAGCTACGGGAGCTACAATGAGCAGTTCTTC.